This TCR beta chain was sequenced during a study of blood T cell repertoires in COVID-19. In the study overall: Acute-phase and convalescent COVID-19 samples originated in the United States, Italy and Spain. Nucleic acid was either cDNA or gDNA, and it came from T cells, B-cell-depleted T cells, or PBMCs.

The CDR3 is 12 residues long. Trimming shortened V by 3 bases and J by 7 bases, and 9 bases separated the two germline ends. From germline, CDR1 is LGHDT and CDR2 YNNKEL (reference sequence). In the original processing: The assay estimated nucleated cells by amplifying reference gene primers. Libraries were prepared by immunoSEQ multiplex PCR; TCRdb keeps only in-frame clonotypes and omits some of them. Clone size and V and J calls were adopted from that table, with D and trimming inferred from the DNA. Of 99,000 or so clones in the sample, roughly 80% were seen once. This clone was observed a few times.

The chain joins TRBV3-1 (or the pseudogene TRBV3-2) to TRBJ1-1; maybe TRBD1 (6 bases). Specimen: peripheral blood. The sequence came from a woman aged 80 or over with active or convalescent COVID-19. The CDR3 coding sequence is TGTGCCAGCAGCCACAAGACAGGTGAAGCTTTCTTT. Translation gives CASSHKTGEAFF.